The T cell receptor (beta chain) under discussion was sequenced for a study of CD8 T cells in Susac syndrome. Random hexamers served to reverse transcribe roughly 0.45 to 1 ug RNA. Using its own MiXCR run on the immunoSEQ multiplex PCR reads, TCRdb lists one record per CDR3 protein. The table lists more than 150,000 distinct CDR3 sequences, around 94% of them singletons. Germline loops: CDR1 SNHLY, CDR2 FYNNEI. The J segment lost 2 bases and the V segment lost 6 bases, leaving 10 bases of the junction unmatched. The CDR3 runs 16 residues. The chain has TRBV2 and TRBJ2-3, with TRBD1 matching over 8 bases. Sequenced: CD4+ T cells from PBMCs. This receptor was identified in a human donor in good health. CDR3 nucleotides: TGTGCCAGCAGAGCCTTGGCGCAGGGGGCCACAGATACGCAGTATTTT. The encoded protein is CASRALAQGATDTQYF.